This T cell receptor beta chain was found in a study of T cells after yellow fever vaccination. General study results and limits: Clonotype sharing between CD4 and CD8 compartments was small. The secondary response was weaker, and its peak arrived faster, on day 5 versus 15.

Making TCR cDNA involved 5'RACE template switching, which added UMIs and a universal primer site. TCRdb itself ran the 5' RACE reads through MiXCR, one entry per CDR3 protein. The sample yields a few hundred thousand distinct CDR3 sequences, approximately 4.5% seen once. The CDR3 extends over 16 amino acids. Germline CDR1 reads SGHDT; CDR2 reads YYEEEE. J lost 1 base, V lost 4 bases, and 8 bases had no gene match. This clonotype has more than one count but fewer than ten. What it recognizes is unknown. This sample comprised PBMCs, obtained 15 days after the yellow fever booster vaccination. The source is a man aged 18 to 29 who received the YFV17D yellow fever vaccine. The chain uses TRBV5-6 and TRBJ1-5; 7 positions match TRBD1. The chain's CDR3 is CASSAQGGGSNQPQHF. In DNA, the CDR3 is TGTGCCAGCAGCGCGCAGGGGGGAGGAAGCAATCAGCCCCAGCATTTT.